This T cell receptor beta chain appears in the sequencing data of a study of technical replicates of blood from a handful of donors. Deletions cut 7 bases from V and 5 bases from J, with 11 bases between. Germline loops: CDR1 SGHDN, CDR2 FVKESK. The CDR3 extends over 12 amino acids. Generated by immunoSEQ multiplex PCR, the TCRdb table keeps only in-frame clones and is missing some. The sample has about 70,000 clones; 92% are singletons. The chain has TRBV14 and TRBJ1-1, with D uncertain. The TCR comes from a human donor in good health. Source material: T cells isolated from PBMCs. CDR3 DNA: TGTGCCAGCAAAAGGGAGGGAACTGAAGCTTTCTTT. This encodes CASKREGTEAFF.